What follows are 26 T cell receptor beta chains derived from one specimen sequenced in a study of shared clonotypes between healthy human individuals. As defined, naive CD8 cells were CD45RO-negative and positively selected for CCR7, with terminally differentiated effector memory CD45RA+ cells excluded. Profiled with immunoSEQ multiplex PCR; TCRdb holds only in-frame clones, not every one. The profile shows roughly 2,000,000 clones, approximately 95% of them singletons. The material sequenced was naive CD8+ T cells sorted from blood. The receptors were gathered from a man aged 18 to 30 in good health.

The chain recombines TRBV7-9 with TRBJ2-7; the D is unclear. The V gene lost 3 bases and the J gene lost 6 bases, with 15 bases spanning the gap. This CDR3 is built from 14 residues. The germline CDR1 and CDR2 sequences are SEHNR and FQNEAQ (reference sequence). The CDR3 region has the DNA TGTGCCAGCAGCTTCCCCGGCAGCCCAGGCGAGCAGTACTTC. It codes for CASSFPGSPGEQYF.

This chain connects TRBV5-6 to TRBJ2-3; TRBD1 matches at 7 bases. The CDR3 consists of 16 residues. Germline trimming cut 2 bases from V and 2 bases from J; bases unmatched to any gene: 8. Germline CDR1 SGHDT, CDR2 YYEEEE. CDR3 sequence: CASSLGGQEVTDTQYF. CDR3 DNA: TGTGCCAGCAGCTTAGGAGGACAGGAGGTCACAGATACGCAGTATTTT.

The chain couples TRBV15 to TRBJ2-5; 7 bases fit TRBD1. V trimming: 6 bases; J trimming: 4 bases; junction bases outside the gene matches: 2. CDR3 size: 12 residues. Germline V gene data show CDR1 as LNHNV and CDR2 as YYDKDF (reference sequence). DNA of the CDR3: TGTGCCACCAGTACAGGGGTAGAGACCCAGTACTTC. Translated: CATSTGVETQYF.

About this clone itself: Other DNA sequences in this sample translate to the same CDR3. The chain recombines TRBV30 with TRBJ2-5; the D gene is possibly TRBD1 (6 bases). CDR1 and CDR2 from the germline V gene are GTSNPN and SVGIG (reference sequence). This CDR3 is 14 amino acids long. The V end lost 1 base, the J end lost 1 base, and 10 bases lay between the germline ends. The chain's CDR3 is CAWSEGRGQETQYF. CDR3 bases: TGTGCCTGGAGTGAGGGCAGGGGCCAAGAGACCCAGTACTTC.

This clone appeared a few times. In nucleotides, the CDR3 is TGTGCCAGCATCTTGTGGGGGAATACTGAAGCTTTCTTT. Protein: CASILWGNTEAFF. This chain links TRBV6-1 with TRBJ1-1; a weak D match, TRBD1 (5 bases). The CDR3 is made up of 13 amino acids. Germline assignment: CDR1 MNHNS and CDR2 SASEGT. V was clipped by 7 bases and J by 5 bases, with 14 bases between them.

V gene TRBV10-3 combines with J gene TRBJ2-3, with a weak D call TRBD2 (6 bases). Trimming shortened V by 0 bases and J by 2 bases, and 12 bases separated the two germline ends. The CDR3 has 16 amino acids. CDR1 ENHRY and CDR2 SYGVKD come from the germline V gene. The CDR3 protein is CAISESNRGFTDTQYF. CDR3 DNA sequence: TGTGCCATCAGTGAGTCGAATCGGGGGTTCACAGATACGCAGTATTTT.

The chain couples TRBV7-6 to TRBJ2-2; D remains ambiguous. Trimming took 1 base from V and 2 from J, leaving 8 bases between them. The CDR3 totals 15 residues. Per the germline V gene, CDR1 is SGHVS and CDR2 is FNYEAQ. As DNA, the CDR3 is TGTGCCAGCAGCTTAGAAGGGTATAACACCGGGGAGCTGTTTTTT. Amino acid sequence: CASSLEGYNTGELFF.

CDR3 in amino acids: CASSSPPNTQYF. In DNA form, the CDR3 reads TGTGCCAGCAGTTCCCCTCCCAATACGCAGTATTTT. The rearrangement uses TRBV6-5 and TRBJ2-3; D remains unclear. The CDR3 covers 12 residues. Deletions cut 4 bases from V and 7 bases from J, with 9 bases between. The germline gives CDR1 MNHEY, CDR2 SVGAGI.

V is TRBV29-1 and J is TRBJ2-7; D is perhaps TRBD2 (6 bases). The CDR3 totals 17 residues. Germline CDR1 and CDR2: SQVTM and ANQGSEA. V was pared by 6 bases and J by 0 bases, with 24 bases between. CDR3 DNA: TGCAGCGTCGAGTACTACAAACCCGGGACTCCCTCCTACGAGCAGTACTTC. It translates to CSVEYYKPGTPSYEQYF.

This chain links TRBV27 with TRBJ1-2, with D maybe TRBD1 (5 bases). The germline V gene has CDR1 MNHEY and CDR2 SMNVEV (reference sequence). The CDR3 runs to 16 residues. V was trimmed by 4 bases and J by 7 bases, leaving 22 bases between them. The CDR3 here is CASSSPGTASTSGYTF. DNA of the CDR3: TGTGCCAGCAGTTCTCCCGGGACCGCCTCCACTAGTGGCTACACCTTC.

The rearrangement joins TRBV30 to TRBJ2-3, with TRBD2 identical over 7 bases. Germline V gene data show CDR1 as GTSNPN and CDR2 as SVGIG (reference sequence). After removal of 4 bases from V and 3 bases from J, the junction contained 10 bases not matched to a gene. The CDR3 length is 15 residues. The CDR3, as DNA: TGTGCCTGGACCCCTGTCGCGGGAGTAACAGATACGCAGTATTTT. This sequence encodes CAWTPVAGVTDTQYF.

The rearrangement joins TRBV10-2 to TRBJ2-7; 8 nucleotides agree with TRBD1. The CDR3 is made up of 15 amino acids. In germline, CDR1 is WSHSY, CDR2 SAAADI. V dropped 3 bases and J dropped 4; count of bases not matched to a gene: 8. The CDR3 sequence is CASSDPGTGPYEQYF. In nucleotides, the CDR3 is TGCGCCAGCAGTGACCCCGGGACAGGTCCATACGAGCAGTACTTC.

The CDR3 protein is CASSLQGNTEAFF. As DNA, the CDR3 is TGTGCCAGCAGTTTACAGGGGAACACTGAAGCTTTCTTT. The rearrangement uses TRBV6-1 and TRBJ1-1; D possibly corresponds to TRBD1 (6 bases). Germline V gene lookup returns CDR1 MNHNS and CDR2 SASEGT. The V end was cut by 5 bases, the J end by 1 base, with 8 bases between. The CDR3 runs to 13 residues.

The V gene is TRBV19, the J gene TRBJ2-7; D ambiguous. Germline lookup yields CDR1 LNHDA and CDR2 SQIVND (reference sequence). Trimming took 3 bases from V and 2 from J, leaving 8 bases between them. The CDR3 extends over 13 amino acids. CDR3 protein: CASSIQDPYEQYF. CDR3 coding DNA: TGTGCCAGTAGTATTCAGGACCCCTACGAGCAGTACTTC.

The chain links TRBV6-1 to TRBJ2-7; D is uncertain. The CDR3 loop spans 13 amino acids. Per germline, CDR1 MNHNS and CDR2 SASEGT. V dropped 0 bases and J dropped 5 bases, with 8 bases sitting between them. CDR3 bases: TGTGCCAGCAGTGAAGCGCTAGACGACGAGCAGTACTTC. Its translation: CASSEALDDEQYF.

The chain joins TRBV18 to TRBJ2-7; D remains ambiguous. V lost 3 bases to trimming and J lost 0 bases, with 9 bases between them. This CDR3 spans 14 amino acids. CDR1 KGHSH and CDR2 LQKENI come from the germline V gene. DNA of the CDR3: TGTGCCAGCTCACCCCCGGACCACTCCTACGAGCAGTACTTC. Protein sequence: CASSPPDHSYEQYF.

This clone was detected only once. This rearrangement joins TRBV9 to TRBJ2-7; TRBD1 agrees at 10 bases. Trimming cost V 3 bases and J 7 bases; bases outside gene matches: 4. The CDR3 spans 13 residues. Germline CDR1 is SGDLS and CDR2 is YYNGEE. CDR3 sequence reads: CASSETGGWEQYF. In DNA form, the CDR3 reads TGTGCCAGCAGCGAGACAGGGGGCTGGGAGCAGTACTTC.

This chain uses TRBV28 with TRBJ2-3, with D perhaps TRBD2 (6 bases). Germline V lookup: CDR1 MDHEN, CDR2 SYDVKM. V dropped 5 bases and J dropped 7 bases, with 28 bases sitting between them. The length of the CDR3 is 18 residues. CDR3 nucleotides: TGTGCCAGCAGTGCCGTATTAGAGGACTACTTGATGGTAAATACGCAGTATTTT. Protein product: CASSAVLEDYLMVNTQYF.

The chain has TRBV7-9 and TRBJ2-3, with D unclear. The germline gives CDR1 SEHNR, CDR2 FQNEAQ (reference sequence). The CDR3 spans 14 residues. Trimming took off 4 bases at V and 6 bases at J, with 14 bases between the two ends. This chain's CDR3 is CASSSSTNRDTQYF. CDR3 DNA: TGTGCCAGCAGCTCATCGACCAACCGGGATACGCAGTATTTT.

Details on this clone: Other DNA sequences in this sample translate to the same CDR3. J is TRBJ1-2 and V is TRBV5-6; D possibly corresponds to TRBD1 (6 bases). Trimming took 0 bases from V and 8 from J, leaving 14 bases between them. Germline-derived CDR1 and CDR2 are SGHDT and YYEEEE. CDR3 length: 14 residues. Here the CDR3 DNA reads TGTGCCAGCAGCTTGGGTACAGGGCTCGGCGGCTACACCTTC. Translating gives CASSLGTGLGGYTF.

The CDR3 loop is CASSAYSGTGGLATNEKLFF. CDR3 nucleotide sequence: TGTGCCAGCAGCGCTTACTCCGGGACAGGAGGCCTTGCAACTAATGAAAAACTGTTTTTT. The rearrangement uses TRBV9 and TRBJ1-4; 8 bases are shared with TRBD1. This CDR3 spans 20 amino acids. The V gene end was trimmed by 3 bases and the J gene end by 0 bases; junction bases not matched to a gene: 16. Per the germline V gene, CDR1 is SGDLS and CDR2 is YYNGEE.

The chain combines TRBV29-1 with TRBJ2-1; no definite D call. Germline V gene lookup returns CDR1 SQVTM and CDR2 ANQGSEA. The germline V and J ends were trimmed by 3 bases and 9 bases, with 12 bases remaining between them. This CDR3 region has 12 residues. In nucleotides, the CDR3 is TGCAGCGTTGAGACGCTTTTCGGTGAGCAGTTCTTC. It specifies CSVETLFGEQFF.

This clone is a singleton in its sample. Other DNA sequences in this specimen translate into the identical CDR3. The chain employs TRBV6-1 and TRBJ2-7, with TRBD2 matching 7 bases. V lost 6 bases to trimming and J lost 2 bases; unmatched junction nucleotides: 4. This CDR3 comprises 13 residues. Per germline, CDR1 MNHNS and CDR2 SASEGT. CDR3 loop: CASRGGGAYEQYF. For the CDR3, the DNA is TGTGCCAGCAGAGGTGGGGGGGCCTACGAGCAGTACTTC.

CDR3 sequence reads: CASSPPPADYTGELFF. Here the CDR3 DNA reads TGTGCCAGCAGCCCTCCGCCGGCAGATTACACCGGGGAGCTGTTTTTT. The chain combines TRBV11-2 with TRBJ2-2; D ambiguous. The V end lost 5 bases, the J end lost 3 bases, and 16 bases lay between the germline ends. Germline CDR1 and CDR2: SGHAT and FQNNGV. The CDR3 is 16 amino acids.

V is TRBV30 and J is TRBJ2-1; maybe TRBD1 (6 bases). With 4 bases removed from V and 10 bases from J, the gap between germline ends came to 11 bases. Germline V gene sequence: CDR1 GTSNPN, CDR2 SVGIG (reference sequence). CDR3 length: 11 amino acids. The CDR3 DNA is TGTGCCTGGATGGGGGCTGGCGAGCAGTTCTTC. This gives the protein CAWMGAGEQFF.

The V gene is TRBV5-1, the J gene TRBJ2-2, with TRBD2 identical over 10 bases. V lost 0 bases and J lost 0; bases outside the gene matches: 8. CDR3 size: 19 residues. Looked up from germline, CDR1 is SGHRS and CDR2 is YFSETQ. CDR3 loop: CASSLGGPGLASNTGELFF. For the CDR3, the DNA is TGCGCCAGCAGCTTGGGTGGCCCGGGACTAGCGTCGAACACCGGGGAGCTGTTTTTT.